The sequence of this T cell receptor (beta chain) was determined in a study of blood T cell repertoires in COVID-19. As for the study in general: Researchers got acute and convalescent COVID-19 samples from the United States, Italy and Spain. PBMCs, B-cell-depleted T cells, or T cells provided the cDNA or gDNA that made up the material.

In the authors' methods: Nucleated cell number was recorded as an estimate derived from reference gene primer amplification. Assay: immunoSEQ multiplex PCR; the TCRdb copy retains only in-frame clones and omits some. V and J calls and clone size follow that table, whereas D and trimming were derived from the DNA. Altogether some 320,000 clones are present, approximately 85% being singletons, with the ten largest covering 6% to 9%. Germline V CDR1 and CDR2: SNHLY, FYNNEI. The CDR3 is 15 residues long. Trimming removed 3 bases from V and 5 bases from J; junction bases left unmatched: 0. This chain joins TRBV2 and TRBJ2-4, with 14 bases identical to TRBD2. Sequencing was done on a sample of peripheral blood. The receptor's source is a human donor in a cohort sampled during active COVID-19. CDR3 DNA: TGTGCCAGCAGTGAGGGACTAGCGGGGGAAAACATTCAGTACTTC. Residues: CASSEGLAGENIQYF.